This T cell receptor (beta chain) is drawn from a study of shared clonotypes between healthy human individuals. Study-wide context: Those who served as donors were a couple of women and a few men between the ages of 18 and 49.

This CDR3 spans 15 amino acids. After removal of 4 bases from V and 5 bases from J, the junction contained 5 bases not matched to a gene. CDR1 and CDR2 (germline): SQVTM, ANQGSEA. Worth noting for this clone: The same CDR3 also results from other DNA sequences found in this sample.

TCRdb keeps only in-frame clones here, not all; method: immunoSEQ multiplex PCR. The sample yields fewer than 650,000 clones, 76% seen once. What was sequenced was PBMCs. The chain combines TRBV29-1 with TRBJ2-1, with 13 nucleotides matching TRBD2. The receptor was derived from a woman aged 40 to 49 in good health. Some clones in this sample may be carry-over from other donors' samples. This CDR3 reads CSVGGGLAGHNEQFF. The CDR3 region has the DNA TGCAGCGTTGGCGGGGGACTAGCGGGGCACAATGAGCAGTTCTTC.